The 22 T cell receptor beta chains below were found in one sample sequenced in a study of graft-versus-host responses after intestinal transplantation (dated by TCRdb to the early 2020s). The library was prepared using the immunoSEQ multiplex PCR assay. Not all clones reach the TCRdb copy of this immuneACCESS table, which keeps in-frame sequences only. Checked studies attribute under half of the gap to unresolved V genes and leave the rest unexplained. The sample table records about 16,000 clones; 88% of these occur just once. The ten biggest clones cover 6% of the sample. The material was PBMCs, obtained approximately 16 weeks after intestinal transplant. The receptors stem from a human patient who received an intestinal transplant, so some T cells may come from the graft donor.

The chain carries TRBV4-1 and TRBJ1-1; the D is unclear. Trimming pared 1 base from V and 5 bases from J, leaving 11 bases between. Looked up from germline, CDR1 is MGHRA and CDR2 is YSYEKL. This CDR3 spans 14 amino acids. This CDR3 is CASSQGLLVTEAFF. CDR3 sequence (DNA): TGCGCCAGCAGCCAAGGGTTGCTAGTTACTGAAGCTTTCTTT.

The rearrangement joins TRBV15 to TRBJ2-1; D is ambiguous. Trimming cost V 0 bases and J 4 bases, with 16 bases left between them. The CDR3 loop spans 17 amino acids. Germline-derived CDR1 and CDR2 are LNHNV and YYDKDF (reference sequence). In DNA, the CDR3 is TGTGCCACCAGCAGAGATCGACAAACAGCTAGATACAATGAGCAGTTCTTC. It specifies CATSRDRQTARYNEQFF.

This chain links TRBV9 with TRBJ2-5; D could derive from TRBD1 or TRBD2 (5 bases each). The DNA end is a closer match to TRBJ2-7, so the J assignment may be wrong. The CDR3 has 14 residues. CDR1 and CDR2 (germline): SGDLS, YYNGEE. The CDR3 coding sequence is TGTGCCAGCAGCGTAGGGGACCCAGCGTACGAGCAGTACTTC. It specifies CASSVGDPAYEQYF.

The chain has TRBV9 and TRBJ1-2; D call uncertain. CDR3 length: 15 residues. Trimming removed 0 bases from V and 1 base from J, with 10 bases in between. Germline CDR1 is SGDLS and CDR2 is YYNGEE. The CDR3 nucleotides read TGTGCCAGCAGCGTAGGGCGGGAGGGTAACTATGGCTACACCTTC. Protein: CASSVGREGNYGYTF.

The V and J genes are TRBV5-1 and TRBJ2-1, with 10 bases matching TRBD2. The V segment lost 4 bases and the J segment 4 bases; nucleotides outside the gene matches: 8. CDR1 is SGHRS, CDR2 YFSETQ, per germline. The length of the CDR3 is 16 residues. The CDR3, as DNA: TGCGCCAGCAGCCCGCGCGGTAGCGGGAGGTACAATGAGCAGTTCTTC. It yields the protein CASSPRGSGRYNEQFF.

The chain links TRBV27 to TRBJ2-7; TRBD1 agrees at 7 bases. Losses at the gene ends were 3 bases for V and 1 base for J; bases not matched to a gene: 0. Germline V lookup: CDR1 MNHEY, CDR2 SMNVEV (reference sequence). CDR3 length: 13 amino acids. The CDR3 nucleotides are TGTGCCAGCAGTTTGGGACAGTCCTACGAGCAGTACTTC. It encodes CASSLGQSYEQYF.

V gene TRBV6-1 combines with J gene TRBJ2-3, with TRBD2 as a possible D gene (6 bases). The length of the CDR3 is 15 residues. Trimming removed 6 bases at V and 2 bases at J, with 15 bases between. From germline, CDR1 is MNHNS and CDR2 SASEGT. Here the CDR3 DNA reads TGTGCCAGCAGCCACAGGAGGGCTCCCACAGATACGCAGTATTTT. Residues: CASSHRRAPTDTQYF.

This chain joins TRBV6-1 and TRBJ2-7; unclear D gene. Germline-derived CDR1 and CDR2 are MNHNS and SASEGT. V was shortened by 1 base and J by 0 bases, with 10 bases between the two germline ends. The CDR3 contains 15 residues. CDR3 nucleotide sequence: TGTGCCAGCAGTGAAGAACTAATTAGCTCCTACGAGCAGTACTTC. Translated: CASSEELISSYEQYF.

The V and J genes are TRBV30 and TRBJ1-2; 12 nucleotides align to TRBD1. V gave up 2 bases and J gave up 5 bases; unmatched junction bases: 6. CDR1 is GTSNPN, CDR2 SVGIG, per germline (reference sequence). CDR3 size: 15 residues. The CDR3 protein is CAWSKGTGGVYGYTF. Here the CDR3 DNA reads TGTGCCTGGAGTAAGGGGACAGGGGGCGTTTATGGCTACACCTTC. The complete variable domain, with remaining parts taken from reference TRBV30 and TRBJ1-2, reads SQTIHQWPATLVQPVGSPLSLECTVEGTSNPNLYWYRQAAGRGLQLLFYSVGIGQISSEVPQNLSASRPQDRQFILSSKKLLLSDSGFYLCAWSKGTGGVYGYTFGSGTRLTVV.

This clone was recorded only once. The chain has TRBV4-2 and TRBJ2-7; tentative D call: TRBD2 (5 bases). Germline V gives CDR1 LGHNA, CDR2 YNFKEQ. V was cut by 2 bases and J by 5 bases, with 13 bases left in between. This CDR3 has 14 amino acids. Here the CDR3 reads CASSQYAERDEQYF. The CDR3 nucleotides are TGTGCCAGCAGCCAATACGCGGAGAGGGACGAGCAGTACTTC.

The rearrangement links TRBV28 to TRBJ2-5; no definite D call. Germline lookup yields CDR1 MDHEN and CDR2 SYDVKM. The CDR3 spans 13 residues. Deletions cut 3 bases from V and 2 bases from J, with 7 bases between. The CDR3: CASSLEQQETQYF. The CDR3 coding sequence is TGTGCCAGCAGTTTGGAGCAGCAAGAGACCCAGTACTTC.

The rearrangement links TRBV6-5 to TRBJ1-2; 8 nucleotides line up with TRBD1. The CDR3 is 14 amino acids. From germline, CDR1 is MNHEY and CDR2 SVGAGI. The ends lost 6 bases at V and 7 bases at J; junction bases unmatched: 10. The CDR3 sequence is CASRPARGLLGYTF. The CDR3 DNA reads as TGTGCCAGCAGACCTGCCAGGGGGCTCCTTGGCTACACCTTC.

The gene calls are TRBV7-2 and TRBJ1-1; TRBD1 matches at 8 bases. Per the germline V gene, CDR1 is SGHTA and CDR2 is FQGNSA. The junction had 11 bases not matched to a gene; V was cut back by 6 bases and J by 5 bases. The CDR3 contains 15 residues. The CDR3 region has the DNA TGTGCCAGCAGTGCAGGGGGCTCTCACGCGACTGAAGCTTTCTTT. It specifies CASSAGGSHATEAFF.

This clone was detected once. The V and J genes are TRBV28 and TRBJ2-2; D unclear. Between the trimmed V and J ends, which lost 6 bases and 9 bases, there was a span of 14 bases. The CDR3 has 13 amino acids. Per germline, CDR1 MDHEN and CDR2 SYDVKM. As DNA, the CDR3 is TGTGCCAGCAGCCTACCTCTTCCGAGGGAGCTGTTTTTT. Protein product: CASSLPLPRELFF.

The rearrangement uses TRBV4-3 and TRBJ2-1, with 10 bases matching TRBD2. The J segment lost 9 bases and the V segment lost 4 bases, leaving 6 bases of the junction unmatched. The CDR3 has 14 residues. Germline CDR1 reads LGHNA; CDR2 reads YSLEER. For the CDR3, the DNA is TGCGCCAGCAGCCTACAGCGGGAGGGCCGTGAGCAGTTCTTC. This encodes CASSLQREGREQFF.

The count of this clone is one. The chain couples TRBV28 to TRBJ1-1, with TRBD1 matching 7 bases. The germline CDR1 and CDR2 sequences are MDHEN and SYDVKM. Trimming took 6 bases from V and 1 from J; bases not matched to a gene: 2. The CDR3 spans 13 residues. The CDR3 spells CASRRQGNTEAFF. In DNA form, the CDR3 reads TGTGCCAGCAGGCGACAGGGGAACACTGAAGCTTTCTTT.

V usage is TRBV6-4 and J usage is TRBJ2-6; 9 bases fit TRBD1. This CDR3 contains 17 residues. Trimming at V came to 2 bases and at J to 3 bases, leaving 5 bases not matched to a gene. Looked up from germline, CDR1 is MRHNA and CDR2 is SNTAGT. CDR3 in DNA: TGTGCCAGCAGTGACGGGACAGGGTTTTTTGGGGCCAACGTCCTGACTTTC. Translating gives CASSDGTGFFGANVLTF.

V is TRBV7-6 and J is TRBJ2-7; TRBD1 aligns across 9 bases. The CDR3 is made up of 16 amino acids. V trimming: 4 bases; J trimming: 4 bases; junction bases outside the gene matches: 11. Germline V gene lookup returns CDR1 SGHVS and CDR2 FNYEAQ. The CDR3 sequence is CASSSQTHRGLYEQYF. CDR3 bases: TGTGCCAGCAGCTCACAAACCCACAGGGGGCTTTACGAGCAGTACTTC. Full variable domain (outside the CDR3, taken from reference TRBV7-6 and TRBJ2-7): GAGVSQSPRYKVTKRGQDVALRCDPISGHVSLYWYRQALGQGPEFLTYFNYEAQQDKSGLPNDRFSAERPEGSISTLTIQRTEQRDSAMYRCASSSQTHRGLYEQYFGPGTRLTVT.

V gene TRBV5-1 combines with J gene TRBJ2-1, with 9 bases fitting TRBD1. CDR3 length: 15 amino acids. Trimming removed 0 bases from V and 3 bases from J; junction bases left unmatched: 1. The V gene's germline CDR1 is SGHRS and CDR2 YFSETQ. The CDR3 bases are TGCGCCAGCAGCTTGGAGGGACAGGGCTACAATGAGCAGTTCTTC. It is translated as CASSLEGQGYNEQFF. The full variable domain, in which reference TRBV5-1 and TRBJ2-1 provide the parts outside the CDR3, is KAGVTQTPRYLIKTRGQQVTLSCSPISGHRSVSWYQQTPGQGLQFLFEYFSETQRNKGNFPGRFSGRQFSNSRSEMNVSTLELGDSALYLCASSLEGQGYNEQFFGPGTRLTVL.

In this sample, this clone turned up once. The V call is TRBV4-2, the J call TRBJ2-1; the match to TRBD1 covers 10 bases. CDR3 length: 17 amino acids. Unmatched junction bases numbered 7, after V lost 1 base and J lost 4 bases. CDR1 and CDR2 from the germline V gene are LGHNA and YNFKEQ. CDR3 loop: CASSQGGPGQGYNEQFF. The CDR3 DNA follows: TGTGCCAGCAGCCAAGGGGGCCCGGGACAGGGGTACAATGAGCAGTTCTTC.

The CDR3 DNA is TGTGCCAGCAGCTTAGCGGCGGGACTAGCGGCCTACAATGAGCAGTTCTTC. Translation gives CASSLAAGLAAYNEQFF. V usage is TRBV7-2 and J usage is TRBJ2-1; 11 bases match TRBD2. Per the germline V gene, CDR1 is SGHTA and CDR2 is FQGNSA. The CDR3 consists of 17 residues. Losses at the gene ends were 0 bases for V and 2 bases for J; bases not matched to a gene: 3.

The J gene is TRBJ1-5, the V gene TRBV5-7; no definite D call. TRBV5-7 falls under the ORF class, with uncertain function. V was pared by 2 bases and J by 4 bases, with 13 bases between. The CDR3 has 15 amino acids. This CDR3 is CASSFHGLENQPQHF. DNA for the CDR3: TGTGCCAGCAGCTTTCATGGGCTCGAAAATCAGCCCCAGCATTTT.